Presented here are 3 T cell receptor beta chains from one specimen sequenced in a study of blood T cell repertoires in COVID-19. Here immunoSEQ multiplex PCR was the method, and the copy in TCRdb shows in-frame clones only, minus some. The repertoire consists of 150,000 or so clones, with roughly 87% occurring once and the leading ten covering less than 5.5%. The sample consisted of peripheral blood. Receptors originate from a human donor in a cohort sampled during active COVID-19.

The rearrangement links TRBV3-1 (or the pseudogene TRBV3-2) to TRBJ1-3; D remains unclear. The CDR3 spans 14 residues. Trimming pared 3 bases from V and 8 bases from J, leaving 14 bases between. Looked up from germline, CDR1 is LGHDT and CDR2 is YNNKEL (reference sequence). Here the CDR3 DNA reads TGTGCCAGCAGCCAGGGTAACCGGAGGGACACCATATATTTT. Amino acids: CASSQGNRRDTIYF.

The chain combines TRBV19 with TRBJ1-5; no clear D. The CDR3 sequence is 16 residues long. Trimming cost V 2 bases and J 7 bases, with 18 bases left between them. Looked up from germline, CDR1 is LNHDA and CDR2 is SQIVND (reference sequence). The CDR3 spells CASSISGSIREQPQHF. CDR3 coding DNA: TGTGCCAGTAGTATATCTGGGTCCATAAGGGAGCAGCCCCAGCATTTT.

V gene TRBV27 combines with J gene TRBJ1-5, with 10 nucleotides matching TRBD1. V lost 3 bases to trimming and J lost 4 bases; unmatched junction nucleotides: 6. The CDR3 contains 16 residues. Germline values: CDR1 MNHEY, CDR2 SMNVEV (reference sequence). DNA for the CDR3: TGTGCCAGCAGTTTCTCCGGGACAGGGGTAAATCAGCCCCAGCATTTT. Amino acids: CASSFSGTGVNQPQHF.